The source of this T cell receptor beta chain is a study of T cell responses to AZD1222 COVID-19 vaccine. Study background: Pooling of second doses given at about 4 or about 12 weeks was done. Notes on the study in general: Among those given AZD1222, only five or six were seropositive at baseline. Most donors were white British and more were female, and clonal diversity was possibly underestimated.

Libraries were prepared by immunoSEQ multiplex PCR; TCRdb keeps only in-frame clonotypes and omits some of them. The table has roughly 120,000 clones, 91% seen once. Notes on this clone: Its antigen is not identified.

From germline, CDR1 is LGHNT and CDR2 FRNRAP. Unmatched junction bases numbered 12, after V lost 0 bases and J lost 7 bases. The length of the CDR3 is 18 residues. The chain is built from TRBV12-5 and TRBJ1-5; 10 bases agree with TRBD1. The sequences come from peripheral blood, collected on day 0 of AZD1222 vaccination. This receptor was identified in an adult in good health. CDR3 sequence: CASGLVPGQGTSGQPQHF. CDR3 DNA: TGTGCTAGTGGTTTGGTCCCGGGACAGGGGACTTCGGGGCAGCCCCAGCATTTT.